This is a list of T cell receptor beta chains from one sample in a study of Graves' ophthalmopathy and Graves' hyperthyroidism. In TCRdb, the multiplex PCR reads were re-called with MiXCR into one record per CDR3 protein. The table has approximately 37,000 distinct CDR3 sequences, over 40% seen once. The sequenced sample was peripheral blood. The receptors come from an adult man with Graves' ophthalmopathy. CDR3s include the opening cysteine and the closing phenylalanine or tryptophan. D genes are given only for firm matches. The size entry is marked missing in some rows and otherwise reads once, few, many or a size class.

clone_size: .; v_call: TRBV7-3; j_call: TRBJ1-5; d_call: .; cdr3_nt: TGTGCCAGCAGCCCGTACCGGGACGGGGTCAATCAGCCCCAGCATTTT; cdr3_aa: CASSPYRDGVNQPQHF
clone_size: many; v_call: TRBV6-5; j_call: TRBJ2-7; d_call: .; cdr3_nt: TGTGCCAGCAGATTGAGGGACTCCTACGAGCAGTACTTC; cdr3_aa: CASRLRDSYEQYF
clone_size: medium-sized; v_call: TRBV29-1; j_call: TRBJ1-2; d_call: .; cdr3_nt: TGCAGCGTTGGCAGCGTATCTATCGGCTACACCTTC; cdr3_aa: CSVGSVSIGYTF
clone_size: .; v_call: TRBV28; j_call: TRBJ1-4; d_call: .; cdr3_nt: TGTGCCAGCAGTATACCATCCCGGGTCCCAGGGGAAAAACTGTTTTTT; cdr3_aa: CASSIPSRVPGEKLFF
clone_size: many; v_call: TRBV29-1; j_call: TRBJ2-2; d_call: TRBD2; cdr3_nt: TGCAGCGTTGTGGCGGGGGGAAAAACCGGGGAGCTGTTTTTT; cdr3_aa: CSVVAGGKTGELFF
clone_size: medium-sized; v_call: TRBV7-2; j_call: TRBJ1-2; d_call: TRBD1; cdr3_nt: TGTGCCAGCAGCCCGGACAGGAACTATGGCTACACCTTC; cdr3_aa: CASSPDRNYGYTF
clone_size: many; v_call: TRBV6-4; j_call: TRBJ2-1; d_call: .; cdr3_nt: TGTGCCAGCAGTGGGACAGAGGAGACGGCACCTAAAACCTTC; cdr3_aa: CASSGTEETAPKTF
clone_size: .; v_call: TRBV20-1; j_call: TRBJ1-1; d_call: .; cdr3_nt: TGCAGCGTGGCAGGGGTCACTGAAGCTTTCTTT; cdr3_aa: CSVAGVTEAFF
clone_size: .; v_call: TRBV7-6; j_call: TRBJ2-5; d_call: TRBD2; cdr3_nt: TGTGCCAGCAGCTCGCGTGGTGTGGCGGGGGGGCCGCAAGAGACCCAGTACTTC; cdr3_aa: CASSSRGVAGGPQETQYF
clone_size: .; v_call: TRBV7-8; j_call: TRBJ2-5; d_call: TRBD1; cdr3_nt: TGTGCCAGCAGCCTGGACAGGGTAGGAGGAGAGACCCAGTACTTC; cdr3_aa: CASSLDRVGGETQYF
clone_size: many; v_call: TRBV5-1; j_call: TRBJ1-2; d_call: TRBD1; cdr3_nt: TGCGCCAGCAGCTTCCAGACAGGGGGGTATGGCTACACCTTC; cdr3_aa: CASSFQTGGYGYTF
clone_size: .; v_call: TRBV19; j_call: TRBJ1-6; d_call: .; cdr3_nt: TGTGCCAGTAGTATAGACAGGCGGGCATCACCCCTCCACTTT; cdr3_aa: CASSIDRRASPLHF
clone_size: many; v_call: TRBV2; j_call: TRBJ2-5; d_call: .; cdr3_nt: TGTGCCACCGCTATTACGGAGACCCAGTACTTC; cdr3_aa: CATAITETQYF
clone_size: .; v_call: TRBV7-9; j_call: TRBJ1-2; d_call: .; cdr3_nt: TGTGCCAGCTTTATATCTCGGGACAACTATGGCTACACCTTC; cdr3_aa: CASFISRDNYGYTF
clone_size: many; v_call: TRBV6-5; j_call: TRBJ1-2; d_call: .; cdr3_nt: TGTGCCAGCAGTACTAACAGGGATCTACGTTATGGCTACACCTTC; cdr3_aa: CASSTNRDLRYGYTF
clone_size: many; v_call: TRBV12-3/TRBV12-4; j_call: TRBJ2-1; d_call: TRBD2; cdr3_nt: TGTGCCAGCAGTTCTCTTGCGGGGGGCATGAAGGAGTTCTTC; cdr3_aa: CASSSLAGGMKEFF
clone_size: .; v_call: TRBV2; j_call: TRBJ1-1; d_call: .; cdr3_nt: TGTGCCAGCAGTTACTCGAGGAGGAGGGCGGCGAACACTGAAGCTTTCTTT; cdr3_aa: CASSYSRRRAANTEAFF
clone_size: many; v_call: TRBV15; j_call: TRBJ2-1; d_call: .; cdr3_nt: TGTGCCACCAGCAGAGATGTGTCACAGGGCCCTTACAATGAGCAGTTCTTC; cdr3_aa: CATSRDVSQGPYNEQFF
clone_size: .; v_call: TRBV20-1; j_call: TRBJ1-6; d_call: .; cdr3_nt: TGCAGCGCTAGCGGGAACGGACAGTTTTATCAGCCCCTCCACTTT; cdr3_aa: CSASGNGQFYQPLHF
clone_size: once; v_call: TRBV6-6; j_call: TRBJ2-3; d_call: .; cdr3_nt: TGTGCCAGCAGTCGATGGACTAGCACAGATACGCAGTATTTT; cdr3_aa: CASSRWTSTDTQYF
clone_size: .; v_call: TRBV11-2; j_call: TRBJ2-3; d_call: TRBD2; cdr3_nt: TGTGCCAGCAGGAGACTAGCGGGGGGGTGTACGCAGTATTTT; cdr3_aa: CASRRLAGGCTQYF
clone_size: .; v_call: TRBV25-1; j_call: TRBJ2-7; d_call: TRBD2; cdr3_nt: TGTGCCAGCAGTGTGACTAGCGGGAGGCCGGGCTCCTACGAGCAGTACTTC; cdr3_aa: CASSVTSGRPGSYEQYF